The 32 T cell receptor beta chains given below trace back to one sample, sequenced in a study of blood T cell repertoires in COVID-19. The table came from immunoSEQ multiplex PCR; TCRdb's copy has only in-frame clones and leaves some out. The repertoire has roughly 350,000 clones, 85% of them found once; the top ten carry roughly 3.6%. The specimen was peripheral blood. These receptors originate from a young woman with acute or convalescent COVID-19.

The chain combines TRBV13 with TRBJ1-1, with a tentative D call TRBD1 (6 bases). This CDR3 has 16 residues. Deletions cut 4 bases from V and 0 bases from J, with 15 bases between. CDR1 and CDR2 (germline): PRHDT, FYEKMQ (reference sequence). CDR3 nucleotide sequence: TGTGCCAGCAGCTCCATTTTAGGGGGTTTGAACACTGAAGCTTTCTTT. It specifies CASSSILGGLNTEAFF.

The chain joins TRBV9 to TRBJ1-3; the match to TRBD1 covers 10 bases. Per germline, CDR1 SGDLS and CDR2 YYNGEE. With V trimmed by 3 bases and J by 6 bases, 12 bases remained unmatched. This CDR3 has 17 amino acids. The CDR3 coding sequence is TGTGCCAGCAGCGCTCCCTCCGGGACAGGGGTAGAAAACACCATATATTTT. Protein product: CASSAPSGTGVENTIYF.

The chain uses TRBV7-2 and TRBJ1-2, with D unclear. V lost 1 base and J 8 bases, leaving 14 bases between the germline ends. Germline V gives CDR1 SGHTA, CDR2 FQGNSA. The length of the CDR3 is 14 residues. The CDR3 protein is CASSLDQALRGYTF. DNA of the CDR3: TGTGCCAGCAGCTTAGACCAGGCATTAAGGGGCTACACCTTC.

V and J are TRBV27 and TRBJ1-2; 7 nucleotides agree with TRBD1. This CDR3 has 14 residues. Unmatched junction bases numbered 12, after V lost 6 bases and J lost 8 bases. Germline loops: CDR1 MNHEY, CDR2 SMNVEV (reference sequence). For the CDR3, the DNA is TGTGCCAGCAGGCAGCCAGGGGGTTGGCGAGGCTACACCTTC. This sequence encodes CASRQPGGWRGYTF.

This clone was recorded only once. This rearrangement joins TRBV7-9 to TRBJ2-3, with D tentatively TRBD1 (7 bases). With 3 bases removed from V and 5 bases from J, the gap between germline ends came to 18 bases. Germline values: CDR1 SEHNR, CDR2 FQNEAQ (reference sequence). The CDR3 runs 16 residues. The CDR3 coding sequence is TGTGCCAGCAGCTTTTGGACAGGAGGGCGGGGAGATACGCAGTATTTT. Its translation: CASSFWTGGRGDTQYF. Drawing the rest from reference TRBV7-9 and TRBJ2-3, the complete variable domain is DTGVSQNPRHKITKRGQNVTFRCDPISEHNRLYWYRQTLGQGPEFLTYFQNEAQLEKSRLLSDRFSAERPKGSFSTLEIQRTEQGDSAMYLCASSFWTGGRGDTQYFGPGTRLTVL.

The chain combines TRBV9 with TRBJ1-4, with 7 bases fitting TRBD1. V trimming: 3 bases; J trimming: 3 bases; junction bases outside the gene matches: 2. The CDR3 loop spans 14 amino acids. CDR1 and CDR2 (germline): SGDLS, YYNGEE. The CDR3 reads CASSARGANEKLFF. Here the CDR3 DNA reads TGTGCCAGCAGCGCCAGGGGGGCTAATGAAAAACTGTTTTTT. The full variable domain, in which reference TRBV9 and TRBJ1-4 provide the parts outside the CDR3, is DSGVTQTPKHLITATGQRVTLRCSPRSGDLSVYWYQQSLDQGLQFLIQYYNGEERAKGNILERFSAQQFPDLHSELNLSSLELGDSALYFCASSARGANEKLFFGSGTQLSVL.

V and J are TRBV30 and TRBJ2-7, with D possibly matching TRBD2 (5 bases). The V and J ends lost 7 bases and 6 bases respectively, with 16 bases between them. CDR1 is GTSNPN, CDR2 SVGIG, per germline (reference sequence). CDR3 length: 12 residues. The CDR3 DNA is TGTGCCTCGTCCTCCTCGGGGATCGAGCAGTACTTC. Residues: CASSSSGIEQYF.

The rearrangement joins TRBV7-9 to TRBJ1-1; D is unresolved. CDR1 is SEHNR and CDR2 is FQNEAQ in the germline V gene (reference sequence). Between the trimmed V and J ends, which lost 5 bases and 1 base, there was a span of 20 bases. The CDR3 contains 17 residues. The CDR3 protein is CASSPPRFRSQNTEAFF. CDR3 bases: TGTGCCAGCAGCCCACCTCGATTCAGGTCCCAGAACACTGAAGCTTTCTTT.

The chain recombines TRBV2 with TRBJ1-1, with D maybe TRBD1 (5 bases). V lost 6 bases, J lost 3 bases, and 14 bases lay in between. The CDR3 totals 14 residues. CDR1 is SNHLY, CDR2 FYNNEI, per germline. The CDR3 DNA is TGTGCCAGCAGCCGCGGGGGGTCCCACACTGAAGCTTTCTTT. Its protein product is CASSRGGSHTEAFF.

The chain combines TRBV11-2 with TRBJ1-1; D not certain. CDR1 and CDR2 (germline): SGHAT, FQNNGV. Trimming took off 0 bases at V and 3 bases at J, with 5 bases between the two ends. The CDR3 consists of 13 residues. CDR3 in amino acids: CASSLDPDTEAFF. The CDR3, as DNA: TGTGCCAGCAGCTTAGATCCGGACACTGAAGCTTTCTTT.

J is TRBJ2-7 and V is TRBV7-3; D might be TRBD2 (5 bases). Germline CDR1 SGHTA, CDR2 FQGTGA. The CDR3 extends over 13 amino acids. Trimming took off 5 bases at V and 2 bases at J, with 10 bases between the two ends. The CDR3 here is CASSMVGAYEQYF. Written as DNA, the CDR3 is TGTGCCAGCAGCATGGTCGGGGCCTACGAGCAGTACTTC.

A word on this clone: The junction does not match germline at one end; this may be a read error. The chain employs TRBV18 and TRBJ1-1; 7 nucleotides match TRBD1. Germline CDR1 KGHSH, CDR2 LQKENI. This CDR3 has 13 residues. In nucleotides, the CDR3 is TGTGCCAGCTCACCAGACAGGGAATCACTCATAACCTTT. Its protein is CASSPDRESLITF.

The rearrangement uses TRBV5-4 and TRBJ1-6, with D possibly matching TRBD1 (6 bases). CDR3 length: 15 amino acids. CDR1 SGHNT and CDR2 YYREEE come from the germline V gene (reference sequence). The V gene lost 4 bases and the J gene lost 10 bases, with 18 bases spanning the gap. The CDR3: CASSPTRGASSPLHF. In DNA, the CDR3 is TGTGCCAGCAGCCCGACTCGGGGGGCAAGCTCACCCCTCCACTTT.

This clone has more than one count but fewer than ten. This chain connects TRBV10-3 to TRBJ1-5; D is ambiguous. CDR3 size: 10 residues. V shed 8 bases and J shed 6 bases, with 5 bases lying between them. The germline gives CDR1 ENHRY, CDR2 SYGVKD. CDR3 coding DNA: TGTGCCATCGGAGGTCAGCCCCAGCATTTT. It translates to CAIGGQPQHF.

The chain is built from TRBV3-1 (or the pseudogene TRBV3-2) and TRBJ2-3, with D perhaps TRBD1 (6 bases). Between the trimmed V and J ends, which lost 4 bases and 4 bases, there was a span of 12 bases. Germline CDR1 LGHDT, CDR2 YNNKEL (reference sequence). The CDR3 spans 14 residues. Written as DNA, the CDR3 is TGTGCCAGCAGCCTCCGACAGGTCCCAGATACGCAGTATTTT. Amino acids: CASSLRQVPDTQYF.

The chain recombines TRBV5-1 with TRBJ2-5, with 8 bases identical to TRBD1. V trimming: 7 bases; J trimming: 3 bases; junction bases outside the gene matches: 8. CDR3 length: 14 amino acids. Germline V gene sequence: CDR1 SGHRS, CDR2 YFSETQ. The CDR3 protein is CASGGQGLKETQYF. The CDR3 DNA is TGCGCCAGCGGAGGACAGGGTCTAAAAGAGACCCAGTACTTC.

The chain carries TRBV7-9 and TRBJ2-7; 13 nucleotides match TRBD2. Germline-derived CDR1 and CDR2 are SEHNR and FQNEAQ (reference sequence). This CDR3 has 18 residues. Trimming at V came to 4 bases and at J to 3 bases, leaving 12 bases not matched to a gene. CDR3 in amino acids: CASSSGTSGIGGVYEQYF. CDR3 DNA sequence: TGTGCCAGCAGCTCCGGGACTAGCGGGATCGGGGGGGTCTACGAGCAGTACTTC.

The CDR3 loop is CASSQDGRLWNTEAFF. In nucleotides, the CDR3 is TGCGCCAGCAGCCAAGATGGGAGGTTGTGGAACACTGAAGCTTTCTTT. The chain combines TRBV4-1 with TRBJ1-1; D is uncertain. Trimming stripped 0 bases from V and 1 base from J, with 12 bases between. Germline V gene lookup returns CDR1 MGHRA and CDR2 YSYEKL. This CDR3 has 16 residues.

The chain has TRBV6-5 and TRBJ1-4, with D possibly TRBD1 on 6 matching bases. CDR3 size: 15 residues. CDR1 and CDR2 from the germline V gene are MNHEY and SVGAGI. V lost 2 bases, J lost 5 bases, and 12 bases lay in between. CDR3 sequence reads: CASSYTWTENEKLFF. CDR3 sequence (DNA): TGTGCCAGCAGTTACACCTGGACAGAAAATGAAAAACTGTTTTTT.

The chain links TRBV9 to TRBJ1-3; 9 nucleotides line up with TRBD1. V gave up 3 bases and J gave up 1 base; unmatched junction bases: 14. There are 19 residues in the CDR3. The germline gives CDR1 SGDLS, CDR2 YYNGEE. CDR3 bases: TGTGCCAGCAGCGCCGAGACAGGGGGTCTTTTATGGTCTGGAAACACCATATATTTT. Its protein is CASSAETGGLLWSGNTIYF.

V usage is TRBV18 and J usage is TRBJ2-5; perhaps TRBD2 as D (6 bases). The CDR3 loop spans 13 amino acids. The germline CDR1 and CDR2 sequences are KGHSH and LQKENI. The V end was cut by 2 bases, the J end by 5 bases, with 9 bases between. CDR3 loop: CASSPEGGETQYF. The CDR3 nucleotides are TGTGCCAGCTCACCAGAGGGAGGCGAGACCCAGTACTTC.

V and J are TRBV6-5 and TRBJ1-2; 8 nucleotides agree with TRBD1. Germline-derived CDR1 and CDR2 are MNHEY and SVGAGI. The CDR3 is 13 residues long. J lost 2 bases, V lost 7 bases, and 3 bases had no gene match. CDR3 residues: CASTGGSNYGYTF. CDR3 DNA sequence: TGTGCCAGCACAGGGGGCTCCAACTATGGCTACACCTTC.

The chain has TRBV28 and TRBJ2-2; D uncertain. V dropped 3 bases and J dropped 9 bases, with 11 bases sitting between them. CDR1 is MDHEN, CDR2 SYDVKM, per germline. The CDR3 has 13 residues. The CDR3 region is CASSFGVVRELFF. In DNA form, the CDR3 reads TGTGCCAGCAGTTTCGGAGTGGTCAGGGAGCTGTTTTTT.

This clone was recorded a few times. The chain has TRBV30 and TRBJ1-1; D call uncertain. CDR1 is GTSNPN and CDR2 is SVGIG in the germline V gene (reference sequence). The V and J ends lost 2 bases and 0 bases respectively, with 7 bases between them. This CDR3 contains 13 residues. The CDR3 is CAWSRGMNTEAFF. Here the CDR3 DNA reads TGTGCCTGGAGTCGAGGGATGAACACTGAAGCTTTCTTT. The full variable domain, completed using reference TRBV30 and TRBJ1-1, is SQTIHQWPATLVQPVGSPLSLECTVEGTSNPNLYWYRQAAGRGLQLLFYSVGIGQISSEVPQNLSASRPQDRQFILSSKKLLLSDSGFYLCAWSRGMNTEAFFGQGTRLTVV.

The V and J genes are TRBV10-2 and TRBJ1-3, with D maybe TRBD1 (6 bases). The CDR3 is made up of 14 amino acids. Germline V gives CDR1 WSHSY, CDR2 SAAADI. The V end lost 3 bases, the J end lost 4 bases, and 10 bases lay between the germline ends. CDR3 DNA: TGCGCCAGCAGTGAACCCGGGACAGGAAACACCATATATTTT. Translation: CASSEPGTGNTIYF.

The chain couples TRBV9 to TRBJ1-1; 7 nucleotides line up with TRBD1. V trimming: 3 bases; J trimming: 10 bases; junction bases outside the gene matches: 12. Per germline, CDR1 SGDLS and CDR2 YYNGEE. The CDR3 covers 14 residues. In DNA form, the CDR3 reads TGTGCCAGCAGCGCCCTCCGAGGACAGGCCCCAGCTTTCTTT. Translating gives CASSALRGQAPAFF.

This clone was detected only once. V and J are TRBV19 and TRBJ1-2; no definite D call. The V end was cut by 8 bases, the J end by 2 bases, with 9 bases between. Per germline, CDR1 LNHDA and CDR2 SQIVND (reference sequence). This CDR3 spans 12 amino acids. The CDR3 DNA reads TGTGCCAGTCTAGAGCTGAACTATGGCTACACCTTC. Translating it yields CASLELNYGYTF.

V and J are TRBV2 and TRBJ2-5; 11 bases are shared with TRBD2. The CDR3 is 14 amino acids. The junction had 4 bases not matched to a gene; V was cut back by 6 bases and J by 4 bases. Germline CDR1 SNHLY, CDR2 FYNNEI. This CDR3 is CASRDSGGGETQYF. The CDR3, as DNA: TGTGCCAGCAGGGATAGCGGGGGGGGAGAGACCCAGTACTTC.

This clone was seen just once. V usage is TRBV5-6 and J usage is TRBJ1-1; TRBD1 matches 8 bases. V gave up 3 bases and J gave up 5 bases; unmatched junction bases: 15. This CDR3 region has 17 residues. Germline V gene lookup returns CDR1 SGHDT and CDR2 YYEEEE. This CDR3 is CASSSYRIGQGETEAFF. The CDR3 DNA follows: TGTGCCAGCAGCTCCTACCGTATAGGACAGGGTGAAACTGAAGCTTTCTTT. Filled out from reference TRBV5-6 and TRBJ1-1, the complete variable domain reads DAGVTQSPTHLIKTRGQQVTLRCSPKSGHDTVSWYQQALGQGPQFIFQYYEEEERQRGNFPDRFSGHQFPNYSSELNVNALLLGDSALYLCASSSYRIGQGETEAFFGQGTRLTVV.

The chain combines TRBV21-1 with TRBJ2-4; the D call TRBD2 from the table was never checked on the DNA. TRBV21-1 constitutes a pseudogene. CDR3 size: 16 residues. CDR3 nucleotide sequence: TGTGCCGCTCAGGCGGGGACTTACCTAGCCAAAAACATTCAGTACTTC. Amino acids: CAAQAGTYLAKNIQYF.

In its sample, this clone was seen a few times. CDR3: CASSSGLARDTQYF. The CDR3 DNA is TGTGCCAGCAGCTCCGGACTAGCGAGAGATACGCAGTATTTT. The V and J genes are TRBV11-3 and TRBJ2-3; 9 bases map to TRBD2. CDR1 is SGHNT and CDR2 is YENEEA in the germline V gene. J was trimmed by 5 bases and V by 4 bases; bases with no gene match: 4. The CDR3 extends over 14 amino acids.

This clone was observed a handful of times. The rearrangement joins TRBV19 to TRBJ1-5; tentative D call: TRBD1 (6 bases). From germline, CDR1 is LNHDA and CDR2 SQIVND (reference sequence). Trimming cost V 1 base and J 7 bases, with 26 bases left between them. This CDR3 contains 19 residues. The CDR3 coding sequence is TGTGCCAGTAGTATAGTTCGATCCATGGGGTCCACAGGGTCCCAGCCCCAGCATTTT. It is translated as CASSIVRSMGSTGSQPQHF.